The present T cell receptor beta chain was sequenced within a study of cytomegalovirus exposure and HLA in healthy donors. CDR1 and CDR2 (germline): SGHDT, YYEEEE. The CDR3 extends over 15 amino acids. Trimming removed 2 bases at V and 4 bases at J, with 16 bases between. Findings and limits, study-wide: Earlier findings revealed that most TCR beta V segments proved productive either about 87% or about 30% of the time. As immune exposure information, only CMV serostatus was available. A reported reduction in N-insertions relative to the roughly 610-donor mean was seen in an Asian-associated ancestry cluster in a later analysis.

PCR primers comprised 60 Vbeta and 13 Jbeta primers. The assay was immunoSEQ multiplex PCR, and TCRdb's table has in-frame clones only and misses some. The sample totals about 160,000 clones; its top ten clones hold 1.3%. As concerns this clone: Its antigen is undetermined.

The chain recombines TRBV5-6 with TRBJ2-7, with D perhaps matching TRBD1 (5 bases). The material sequenced was PBMCs. This clonotype originated in a woman between 55 and 75 years old in good health and CMV-seronegative. CDR3 nucleotide sequence: TGTGCCAGCAGCTTTTCTTCTTCAGGGATTTACGAGCAGTACTTC. It yields the protein CASSFSSSGIYEQYF.